This T cell receptor beta chain was retrieved from a study of blood T cell repertoires in COVID-19 (dated by TCRdb to 2018 to 2020). For the study in its entirety: The collaborator samples originated in the United States, Italy and Spain and spanned the acute and convalescent phases of COVID-19. The material from the prospective study consisted of cDNA or gDNA derived from T cells, B-cell-depleted T cells, or PBMCs. Deeply sampled blood TCRbeta repertoires from subjects exposed to, actively infected with, or recovered from COVID-19 were included in the dataset. The repertoires were made available in a free public database intended to serve as a resource for research on the immune response to SARS-CoV-2. Samples were obtained from the ongoing ImmuneRACE study (first 160 participants) and from some 1,200 subjects provided by 6 global collaborators. Nearly every sample came with metadata listing a de-identified subject ID, COVID-19 status, age in years and sex. Where HLA class I and class II types were available, the types were taken from metadata supplied by the sample provider, not from assay-based typing. Study-level results and caveats: The amount of clinical and demographic metadata varied by source and participant and was provided uncurated.

Remarks on this clone: Its antigen remains unidentified. Base qualities were left out, and no much larger clone turns up one base away.

The immunoSEQ Assay, a bias-controlled multiplex PCR, was used to amplify TCRbeta CDR3 regions from genomic DNA. On the study's bioinformatics: The number of nucleated cells in each sample was estimated by amplification of reference gene primers within the assay. To quantify the absolute abundance of each unique TCRbeta CDR3 rearrangement, sequence reads were collapsed and filtered. Productive Simpson clonality was computed per sample as the square root of Simpson's diversity index over productive rearrangements. The immuneACCESS repertoire file appears here via TCRdb, limited to in-frame rearrangements. These files lack a portion of the clones; in checked studies, under half of the deficit traces to unresolved V genes, and the cause of the others is not known. The V and J calls and clone size are taken from that table; D and trimming were inferred from the DNA. The sample has around 150,000 clones on record, 85% to 90% of them singletons. The top ten clonotypes cover roughly 0.99% of the sample.

The CDR3 runs 15 residues from the cysteine to the phenylalanine. Of the read, only the CDR3 DNA is kept; its 45 bases are in frame from base 1. V loses 6 bases of germline sequence and J loses 9 bases, and the interval between the two ends is 18 bases. In the germline V gene (reference sequence), CDR1 corresponds to LNHDA and CDR2 to SQIVND. Each collaborating institution followed its own protocols to collect whole blood in K2EDTA tubes. For TCRbeta analysis, collaborators shipped samples in one of three forms: frozen whole blood, isolated PBMCs, or DNA extracted from either of those sample types. The sequencing input was peripheral blood. The clonotype originates from a man aged 18 to 29 with acute or convalescent COVID-19. This receptor chain uses TRBV19 and TRBJ1-6, with TRBD1 as a weak D call on 6 bases. The CDR3 reads CASSAQGQSGSPLHF. The nucleotide sequence is given as TGTGCCAGTAGCGCCCAGGGACAATCGGGTTCACCCCTCCACTTT.